This is a list of T cell receptor beta chains from one sample in a study of blood T cell repertoires in COVID-19. Libraries were prepared by immunoSEQ multiplex PCR; TCRdb keeps only in-frame clonotypes and omits some of them. Among hundreds of thousands of clones listed, around four fifths were seen once. The sequenced sample consisted of peripheral blood. These receptors were taken from a woman between 70 and 85 years old with active or convalescent COVID-19. The CDR3 runs from the conserved cysteine through the conserved F or W. D genes are given only for firm matches. Rows give clone size only sometimes, using once, few, many, or a class for an expanded clone.

v_gene	d_gene	j_gene	abundance	CDR3aa	CDR3nt
TRBV6-5	TRBD1	TRBJ2-7	.	CASSSGQGTDEQYF	TGTGCCAGCAGTTCAGGACAGGGTACAGACGAGCAGTACTTC
TRBV5-5	.	TRBJ2-7	.	CASSHTGKPYEQYF	TGTGCCAGCAGCCATACAGGGAAACCCTACGAGCAGTACTTC
TRBV6-5	.	TRBJ1-1	.	CASSRQPNTEAFF	TGTGCCAGCAGTCGACAACCGAACACTGAAGCTTTCTTT
TRBV6-5	.	TRBJ2-6	.	CASTWTADVLTF	TGTGCCAGCACCTGGACAGCCGACGTCCTGACTTTC
TRBV3-1/TRBV3-2	TRBD1	TRBJ1-4	.	CASSPPGTANEKLFF	TGTGCCAGCAGCCCCCCCGGGACAGCAAATGAAAAACTGTTTTTT
TRBV5-6	.	TRBJ1-2	.	CASSPSTDFNYGYTF	TGTGCCAGCAGCCCCTCGACAGATTTTAACTATGGCTACACCTTC
TRBV6-5	.	TRBJ2-7	once	CASSKEERGEQYF	TGTGCCAGCAGTAAGGAGGAAAGAGGCGAGCAGTACTTC
TRBV27	.	TRBJ2-1	.	CASRRGGPPYNEQFF	TGTGCCAGCCGTCGCGGAGGGCCTCCTTACAATGAGCAGTTCTTC
TRBV5-1	.	TRBJ1-6	.	CASSSELSYNSPLHF	TGCGCCAGCAGCTCCGAACTCTCCTATAATTCACCCCTCCACTTT
TRBV11-2	.	TRBJ1-6	.	CASSLLTLSNSPLHF	TGTGCCAGCAGCTTACTGACTCTTTCCAATTCACCCCTCCACTTT
TRBV18	TRBD2	TRBJ2-1	.	CASSPTSGGYNEQFF	TGTGCCAGCTCACCAACTAGCGGGGGTTACAATGAGCAGTTCTTC
TRBV30	TRBD1	TRBJ2-1	.	CAWRGTGVNEQFF	TGTGCCTGGAGGGGGACAGGGGTCAATGAGCAGTTCTTC
TRBV10-3	TRBD1	TRBJ2-7	.	CAISAHGTANFRPYF	TGTGCCATCAGTGCGCACGGGACAGCCAATTTCCGGCCGTACTTC
TRBV18	.	TRBJ1-2	.	CASSPAQGDYGYTF	TGTGCCAGCTCACCAGCGCAGGGTGACTATGGCTACACCTTC
TRBV10-2	.	TRBJ1-1	.	CASSVNRDTEAFF	TGCGCCAGCAGTGTAAACAGGGACACTGAAGCTTTCTTT
TRBV9	.	TRBJ1-4	.	CASSVGGTNEKLFF	TGTGCCAGCAGCGTCGGAGGCACCAATGAAAAACTGTTTTTT
TRBV7-9	TRBD1	TRBJ2-3	.	CASSFGTGSQYF	TGTGCCAGCAGCTTTGGGACAGGGAGCCAGTATTTT
TRBV5-1	.	TRBJ1-1	once	CASSSTGNTEAFF	TGCGCCAGCAGCTCTACAGGGAACACTGAAGCTTTCTTT
TRBV18	.	TRBJ1-6	.	CASSPVQGTNSPLHF	TGTGCCAGCTCACCTGTACAGGGTACTAATTCACCCCTCCACTTT
TRBV5-6	TRBD2	TRBJ2-1	.	CASTSRGLAVVSYNEQFF	TGTGCCAGCACCTCCCGAGGGCTAGCGGTCGTCTCCTACAATGAGCAGTTCTTC
TRBV10-3	TRBD1	TRBJ1-6	.	CATRPGQGNNSPLHF	TGTGCCACCCGCCCCGGACAGGGCAATAATTCACCCCTCCACTTT
TRBV12-5	.	TRBJ1-1	.	CASGLWGDTEAFF	TGTGCTAGTGGTTTGTGGGGAGACACTGAAGCTTTCTTT
TRBV11-3	.	TRBJ2-1	.	CASSSYPTNFNEQFF	TGTGCCAGCAGCTCGTATCCAACTAACTTCAATGAGCAGTTCTTC
TRBV4-2	.	TRBJ1-1	.	CASSQDRADTEAFF	TGTGCCAGCAGCCAAGACAGGGCGGACACTGAAGCTTTCTTT
TRBV5-6	TRBD1	TRBJ1-3	.	CASSSQGAGGNTIYF	TGTGCCAGCAGCTCACAGGGGGCGGGAGGAAACACCATATATTTT
TRBV2	.	TRBJ2-1	.	CASNSRTDEQFF	TGTGCCAGCAACTCCCGAACGGATGAGCAGTTCTTC
TRBV10-1	TRBD1	TRBJ1-1	.	CASSVGQGSEAFF	TGCGCCAGCAGTGTGGGACAGGGCTCTGAAGCTTTCTTT
TRBV5-4	.	TRBJ1-1	.	CASSLAGHMNTEAFF	TGTGCCAGCAGCTTGGCAGGACATATGAACACTGAAGCTTTCTTT
TRBV30	.	TRBJ1-1	.	CAWRYRSNTEAFF	TGTGCCTGGAGGTACAGGAGTAACACTGAAGCTTTCTTT
TRBV25-1	.	TRBJ2-5	.	CASSQQGQETQYF	TGTGCCAGCAGTCAACAGGGACAAGAGACCCAGTACTTC
TRBV7-2	.	TRBJ2-7	.	CASSAVGGNGEQYF	TGTGCCAGCAGCGCGGTGGGTGGCAACGGCGAGCAGTACTTC
TRBV9	.	TRBJ2-1	.	CASSVVGHFYNEQFF	TGTGCCAGCAGCGTAGTAGGACACTTCTACAATGAGCAGTTCTTC
TRBV3-1/TRBV3-2	.	TRBJ1-1	.	CASSQAWGEAFF	TGTGCCAGCAGCCAAGCGTGGGGCGAAGCTTTCTTT
TRBV10-3	TRBD2	TRBJ2-1	.	CAISDRGAGAYNEQFF	TGTGCCATCAGTGACAGAGGTGCGGGGGCCTACAATGAGCAGTTCTTC
TRBV10-3	TRBD1	TRBJ1-1	few	CAISESGTANTEAFF	TGTGCCATCAGTGAGTCGGGGACAGCGAACACTGAAGCTTTCTTT
TRBV27	.	TRBJ2-7	.	CASSPQVPPYEQYF	TGTGCCAGCAGCCCCCAGGTGCCTCCCTACGAGCAGTACTTC
TRBV6-5	TRBD1	TRBJ2-3	.	CASNRVTGAFNTQYF	TGTGCCAGCAACCGGGTGACAGGGGCCTTCAATACGCAGTATTTT
TRBV19	TRBD1	TRBJ1-5	.	CASQGADQPQHF	TGTGCCAGCCAGGGGGCCGATCAGCCCCAGCATTTT
TRBV6-5	.	TRBJ1-2	.	CASSYSSSQDYGYTF	TGTGCCAGCAGTTACTCGAGCTCGCAGGACTATGGCTACACCTTC
TRBV18	.	TRBJ1-6	.	CASPGQIRGNNSPLHF	TGTGCCAGCCCCGGACAGATACGGGGAAATAATTCACCCCTCCACTTT
TRBV28	TRBD1	TRBJ2-7	.	CASRPGQTIYEQYF	TGTGCCAGCAGACCGGGACAGACTATCTACGAGCAGTACTTC
TRBV19	.	TRBJ1-5	.	CASSSAGNQPQHF	TGTGCCAGTAGCTCCGCGGGTAATCAGCCCCAGCATTTT
TRBV6-2/TRBV6-3	TRBD1	TRBJ2-7	.	CASSYWQGVNEQYF	TGTGCCAGCAGTTACTGGCAGGGGGTGAACGAGCAGTACTTC
TRBV10-3	.	TRBJ1-2	.	CAISESLGGGTNYGYTF	TGTGCCATCAGTGAGTCCCTTGGGGGAGGGACTAACTATGGCTACACCTTC
TRBV6-2/TRBV6-3	.	TRBJ1-2	.	CASSPPNMAGYTF	TGTGCCAGCAGCCCGCCCAACATGGCTGGCTACACCTTC
TRBV2	.	TRBJ1-2	.	CASNPGPGRGYTF	TGTGCCAGCAATCCAGGGCCGGGTAGGGGCTACACCTTC
TRBV20-1	.	TRBJ1-2	.	CSASGQNGYTF	TGCAGTGCTAGTGGACAGAATGGCTACACCTTC
TRBV9	.	TRBJ2-1	.	CASSVGADSYNEQFF	TGTGCCAGCAGCGTAGGCGCGGACTCCTACAATGAGCAGTTCTTC
TRBV11-2	TRBD2	TRBJ2-1	.	CASRPAGIRLGEQFF	TGTGCCAGCAGGCCAGCGGGAATTCGGTTGGGTGAGCAGTTCTTC
TRBV6-2/TRBV6-3	.	TRBJ2-1	.	CASSRPGRGGNNEQFF	TGTGCCAGCAGTCGCCCCGGGAGAGGGGGCAACAATGAGCAGTTCTTC
TRBV6-5	.	TRBJ2-1	.	CAARATYNEQFF	TGTGCCGCGCGGGCTACGTACAATGAGCAGTTCTTC
TRBV13	.	TRBJ2-7	.	CASSLRVTLYEQYF	TGTGCCAGCAGCTTACGGGTTACCCTCTACGAGCAGTACTTC
TRBV4-2	.	TRBJ2-7	.	CASSQELAGAGDEQYF	TGTGCCAGCAGCCAAGAACTCGCAGGGGCAGGCGACGAGCAGTACTTC